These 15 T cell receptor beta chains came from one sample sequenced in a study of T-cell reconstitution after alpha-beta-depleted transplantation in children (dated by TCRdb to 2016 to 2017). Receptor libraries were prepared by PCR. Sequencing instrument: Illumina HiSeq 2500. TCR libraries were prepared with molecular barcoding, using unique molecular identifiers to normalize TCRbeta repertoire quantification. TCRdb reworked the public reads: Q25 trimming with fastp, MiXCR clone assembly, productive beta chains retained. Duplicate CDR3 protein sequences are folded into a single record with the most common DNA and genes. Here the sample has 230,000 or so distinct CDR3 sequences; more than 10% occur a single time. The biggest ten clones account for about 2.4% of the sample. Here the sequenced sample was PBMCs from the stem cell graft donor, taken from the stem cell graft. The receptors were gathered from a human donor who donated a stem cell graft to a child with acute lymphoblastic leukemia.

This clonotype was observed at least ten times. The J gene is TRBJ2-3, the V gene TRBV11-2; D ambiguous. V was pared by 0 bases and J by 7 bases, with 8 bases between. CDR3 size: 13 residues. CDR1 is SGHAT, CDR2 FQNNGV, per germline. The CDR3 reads CASSLDTQHTQYF. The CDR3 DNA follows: TGTGCCAGCAGCTTAGATACGCAACATACGCAGTATTTT. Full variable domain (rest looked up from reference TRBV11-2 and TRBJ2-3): EAGVAQSPRYKIIEKRQSVAFWCNPISGHATLYWYQQILGQGPKLLIQFQNNGVVDDSQLPKDRFSAERLKGVDSTLKIQPAKLEDSAVYLCASSLDTQHTQYFGPGTRLTVL.

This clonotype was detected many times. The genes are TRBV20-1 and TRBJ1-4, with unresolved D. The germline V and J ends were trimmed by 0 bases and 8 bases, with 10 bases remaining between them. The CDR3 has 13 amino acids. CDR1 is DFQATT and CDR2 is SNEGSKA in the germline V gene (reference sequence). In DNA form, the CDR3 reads TGCAGTGCTAGAGATCTGGAGTGGGAAAAACTGTTTTTT. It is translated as CSARDLEWEKLFF.

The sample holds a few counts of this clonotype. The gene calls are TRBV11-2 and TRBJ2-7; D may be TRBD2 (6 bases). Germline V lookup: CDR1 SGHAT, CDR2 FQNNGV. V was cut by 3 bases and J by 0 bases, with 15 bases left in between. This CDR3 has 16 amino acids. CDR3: CASSFTSSVSSYEQYF. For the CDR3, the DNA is TGTGCCAGCAGCTTTACCTCTAGCGTCAGCTCCTACGAGCAGTACTTC.

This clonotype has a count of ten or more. CDR3 nucleotides: TGTGCCTCCGCGGCTCGTGACTCCTACAATGAGCAGTTCTTC. It specifies CASAARDSYNEQFF. This sequence joins TRBV6-5 and TRBJ2-1; D call uncertain. CDR3 length: 14 amino acids. V was clipped by 11 bases and J by 0 bases, with 14 bases between them. Germline V gene lookup returns CDR1 MNHEY and CDR2 SVGAGI.

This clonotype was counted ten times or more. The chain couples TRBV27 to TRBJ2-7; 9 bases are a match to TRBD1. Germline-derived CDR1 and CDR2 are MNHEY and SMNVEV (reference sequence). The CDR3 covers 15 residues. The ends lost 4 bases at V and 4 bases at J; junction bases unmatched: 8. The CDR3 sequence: CASSYRTGVPYEQYF. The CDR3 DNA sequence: TGTGCCAGCAGTTACCGGACAGGGGTCCCGTACGAGCAGTACTTC.

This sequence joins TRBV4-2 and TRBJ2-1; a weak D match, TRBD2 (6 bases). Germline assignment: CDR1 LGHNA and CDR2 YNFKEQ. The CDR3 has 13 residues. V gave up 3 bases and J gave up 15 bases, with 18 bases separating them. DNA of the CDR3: TGTGCCAGCAGCCAGGACTACCACCGCTCACCGTTCTTC. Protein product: CASSQDYHRSPFF.

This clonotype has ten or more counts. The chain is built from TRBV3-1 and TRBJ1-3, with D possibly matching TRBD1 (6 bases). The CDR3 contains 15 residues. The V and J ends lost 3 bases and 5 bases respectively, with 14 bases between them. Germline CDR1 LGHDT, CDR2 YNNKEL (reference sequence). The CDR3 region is CASSQGPGQRNTIYF. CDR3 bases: TGTGCCAGCAGCCAGGGGCCGGGACAACGAAACACCATATATTTT.

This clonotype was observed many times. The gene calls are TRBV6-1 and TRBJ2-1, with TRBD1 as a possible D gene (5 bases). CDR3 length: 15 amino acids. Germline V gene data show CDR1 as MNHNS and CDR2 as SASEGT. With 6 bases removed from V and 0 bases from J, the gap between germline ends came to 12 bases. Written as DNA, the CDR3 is TGTGCCAGCAGGCAGGGCTCGAGCTCCTACAATGAGCAGTTCTTC. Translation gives CASRQGSSSYNEQFF.

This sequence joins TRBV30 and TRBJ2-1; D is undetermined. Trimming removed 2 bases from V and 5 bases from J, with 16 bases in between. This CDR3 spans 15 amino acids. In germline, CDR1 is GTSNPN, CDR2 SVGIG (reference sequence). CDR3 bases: TGTGCCTGGAGTCCTCCCAACGATGACAACAATGAGCAGTTCTTC. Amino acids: CAWSPPNDDNNEQFF.

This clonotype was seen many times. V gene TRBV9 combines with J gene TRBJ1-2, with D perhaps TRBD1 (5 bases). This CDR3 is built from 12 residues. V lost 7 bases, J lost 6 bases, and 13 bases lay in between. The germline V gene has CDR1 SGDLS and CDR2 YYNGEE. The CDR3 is CASWRRGHGYTF. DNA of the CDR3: TGTGCCAGCTGGCGGAGGGGCCATGGCTACACCTTC.

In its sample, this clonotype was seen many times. The CDR3 sequence is CASSTQAQGLYGYTF. The CDR3 region has the DNA TGTGCCAGCAGCACCCAGGCACAGGGTCTGTATGGCTACACCTTC. The chain employs TRBV12-3 or TRBV12-4 and TRBJ1-2, with a possible D match to TRBD1 (6 bases). V was shortened by 6 bases and J by 5 bases, with 19 bases between the two germline ends. The CDR3 spans 15 residues.

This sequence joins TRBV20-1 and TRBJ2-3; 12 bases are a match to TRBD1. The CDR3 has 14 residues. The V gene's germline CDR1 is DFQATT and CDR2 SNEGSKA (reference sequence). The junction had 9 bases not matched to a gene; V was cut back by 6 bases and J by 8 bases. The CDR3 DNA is TGCAGTGCCCCGGGACAGGGGGCGGGGGGTACGCAGTATTTT. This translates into CSAPGQGAGGTQYF.

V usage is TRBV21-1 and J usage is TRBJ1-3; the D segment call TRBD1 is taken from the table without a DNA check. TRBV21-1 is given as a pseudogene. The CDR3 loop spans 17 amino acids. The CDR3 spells CASSLNRTGYTGNTIYF. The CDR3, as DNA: TGTGCCAGCAGCCTAAATAGGACAGGGTATACTGGAAACACCATATATTTT.

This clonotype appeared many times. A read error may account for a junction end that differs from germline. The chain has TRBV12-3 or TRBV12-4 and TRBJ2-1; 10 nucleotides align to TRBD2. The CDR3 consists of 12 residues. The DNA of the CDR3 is TGTGCCAGCAGTCGTGACATTAGCGGGAGGCTCTTC. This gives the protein CASSRDISGRLF.

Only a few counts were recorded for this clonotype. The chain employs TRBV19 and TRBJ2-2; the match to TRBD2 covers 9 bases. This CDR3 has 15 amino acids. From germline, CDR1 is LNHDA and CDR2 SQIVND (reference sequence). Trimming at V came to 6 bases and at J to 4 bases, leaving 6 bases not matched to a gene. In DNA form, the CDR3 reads TGTGCCAGTAGCTATAGCGGGGGACCCACCGGGGAGCTGTTTTTT. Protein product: CASSYSGGPTGELFF.